The source of this TCR beta chain is a study of graft-versus-host responses after intestinal transplantation. Study background: Recipients uniformly received anti-thymocyte globulin induction, followed by tacrolimus and steroids for approximately 3 years. Study-wide findings and caveats: Early post-transplant HvG declines showed an association with peak circulating GvH clone levels.

Repertoires were generated with immunoSEQ multiplex PCR, while TCRdb's copy carries only in-frame clones and drops some. The sample includes around 110,000 clones, 90% of them seen just once. On this clone: What it recognizes is unknown.

The CDR3 contains 15 residues. Trimming took 5 bases from V and 2 from J; bases not matched to a gene: 4. The V gene's germline CDR1 is LNHDA and CDR2 SQIVND (reference sequence). Source: unstimulated CD4+ T cells sorted from spleen or lymph node cells, taken before intestinal transplant. The receptor was derived from a human donor who received an intestinal transplant. V usage is TRBV19 and J usage is TRBJ1-2; 11 bases line up with TRBD1. The CDR3 DNA reads TGTGCCAGTAGTCGTTGGGACAGGGGGAACTATGGCTACACCTTC. Its protein is CASSRWDRGNYGYTF.